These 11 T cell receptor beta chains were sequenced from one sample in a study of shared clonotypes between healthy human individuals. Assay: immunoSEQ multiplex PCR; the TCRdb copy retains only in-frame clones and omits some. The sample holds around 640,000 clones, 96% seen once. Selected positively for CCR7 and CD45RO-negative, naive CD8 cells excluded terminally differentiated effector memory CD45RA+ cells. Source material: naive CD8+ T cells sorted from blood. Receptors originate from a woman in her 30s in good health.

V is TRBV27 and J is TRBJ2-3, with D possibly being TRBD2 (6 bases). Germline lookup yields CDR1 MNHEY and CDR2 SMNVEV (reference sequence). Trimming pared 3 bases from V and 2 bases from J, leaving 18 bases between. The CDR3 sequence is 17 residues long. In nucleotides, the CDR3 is TGTGCCAGCAGTTTTATCGCCGGGACTCCAAACACAGATACGCAGTATTTT. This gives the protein CASSFIAGTPNTDTQYF.

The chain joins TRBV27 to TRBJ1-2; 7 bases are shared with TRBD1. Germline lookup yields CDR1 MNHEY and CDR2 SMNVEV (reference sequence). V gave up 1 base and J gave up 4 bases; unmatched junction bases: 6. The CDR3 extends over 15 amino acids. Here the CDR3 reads CASSLLGGGLYGYTF. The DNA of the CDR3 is TGTGCCAGCAGTTTATTGGGAGGGGGCCTCTATGGCTACACCTTC.

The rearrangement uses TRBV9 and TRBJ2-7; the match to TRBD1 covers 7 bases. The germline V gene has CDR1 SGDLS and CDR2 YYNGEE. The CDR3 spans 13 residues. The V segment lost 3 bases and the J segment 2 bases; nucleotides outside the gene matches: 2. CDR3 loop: CASSADRAYEQYF. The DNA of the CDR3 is TGTGCCAGCAGCGCCGACAGGGCCTACGAGCAGTACTTC.

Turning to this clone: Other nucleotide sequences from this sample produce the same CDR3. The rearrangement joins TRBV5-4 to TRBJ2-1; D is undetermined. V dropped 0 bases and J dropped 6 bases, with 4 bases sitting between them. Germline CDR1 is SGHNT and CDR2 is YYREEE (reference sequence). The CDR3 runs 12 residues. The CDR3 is CASSLAGNEQFF. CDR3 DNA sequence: TGTGCCAGCAGCTTGGCGGGCAATGAGCAGTTCTTC.

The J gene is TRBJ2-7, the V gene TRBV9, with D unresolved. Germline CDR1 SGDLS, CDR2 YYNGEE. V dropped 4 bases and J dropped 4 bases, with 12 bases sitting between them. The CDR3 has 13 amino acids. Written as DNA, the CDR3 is TGTGCCAGCAGCCTTGCTTTTGGGTACGAGCAGTACTTC. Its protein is CASSLAFGYEQYF.

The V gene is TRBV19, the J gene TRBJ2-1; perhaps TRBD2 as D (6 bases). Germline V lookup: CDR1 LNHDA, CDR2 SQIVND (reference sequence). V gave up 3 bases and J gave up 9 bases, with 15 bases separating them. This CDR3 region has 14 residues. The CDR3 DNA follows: TGTGCCAGTAGTATTATGGGGGGAGAGGTTGAGCAGTTCTTC. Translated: CASSIMGGEVEQFF. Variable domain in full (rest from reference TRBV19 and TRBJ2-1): DGGITQSPKYLFRKEGQNVTLSCEQNLNHDAMYWYRQDPGQGLRLIYYSQIVNDFQKGDIAEGYSVSREKKESFPLTVTSAQKNPTAFYLCASSIMGGEVEQFFGPGTRLTVL.

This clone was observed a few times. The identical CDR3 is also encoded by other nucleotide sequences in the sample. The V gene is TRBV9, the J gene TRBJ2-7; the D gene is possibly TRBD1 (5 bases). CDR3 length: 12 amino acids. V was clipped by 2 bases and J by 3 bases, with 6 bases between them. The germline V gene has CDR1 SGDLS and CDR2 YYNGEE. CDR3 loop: CASSVDSYEQYF. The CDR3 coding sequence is TGTGCCAGCAGCGTTGACAGCTACGAGCAGTACTTC. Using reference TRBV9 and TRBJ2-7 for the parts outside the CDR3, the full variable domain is DSGVTQTPKHLITATGQRVTLRCSPRSGDLSVYWYQQSLDQGLQFLIQYYNGEERAKGNILERFSAQQFPDLHSELNLSSLELGDSALYFCASSVDSYEQYFGPGTRLTVT.

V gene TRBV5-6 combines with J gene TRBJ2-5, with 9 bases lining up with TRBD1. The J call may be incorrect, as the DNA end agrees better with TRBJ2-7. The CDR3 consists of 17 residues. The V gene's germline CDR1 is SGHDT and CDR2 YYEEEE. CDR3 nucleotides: TGTGCCAGCAGCTTGGTATTTTCTACAGGGGGCAGCTACGAGCAGTACTTC. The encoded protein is CASSLVFSTGGSYEQYF.

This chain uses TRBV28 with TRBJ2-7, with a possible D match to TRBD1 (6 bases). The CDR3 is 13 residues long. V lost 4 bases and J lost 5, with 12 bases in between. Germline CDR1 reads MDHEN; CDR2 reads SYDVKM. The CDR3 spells CASSSGQFDEQYF. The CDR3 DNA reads TGTGCCAGCAGTTCCGGACAGTTCGACGAGCAGTACTTC.

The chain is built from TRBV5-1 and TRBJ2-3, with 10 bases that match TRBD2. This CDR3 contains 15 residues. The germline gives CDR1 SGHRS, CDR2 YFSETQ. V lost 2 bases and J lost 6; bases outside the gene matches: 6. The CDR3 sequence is CASSFSGRPEDTQYF. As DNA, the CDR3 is TGCGCCAGCAGCTTTAGCGGGAGGCCGGAGGATACGCAGTATTTT.

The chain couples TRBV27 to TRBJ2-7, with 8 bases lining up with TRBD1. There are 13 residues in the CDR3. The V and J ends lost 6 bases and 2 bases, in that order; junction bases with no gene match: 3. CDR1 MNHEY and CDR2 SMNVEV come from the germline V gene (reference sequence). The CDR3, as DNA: TGTGCCAGCAGCAGGGGGCATCCCTACGAGCAGTACTTC. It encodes CASSRGHPYEQYF.